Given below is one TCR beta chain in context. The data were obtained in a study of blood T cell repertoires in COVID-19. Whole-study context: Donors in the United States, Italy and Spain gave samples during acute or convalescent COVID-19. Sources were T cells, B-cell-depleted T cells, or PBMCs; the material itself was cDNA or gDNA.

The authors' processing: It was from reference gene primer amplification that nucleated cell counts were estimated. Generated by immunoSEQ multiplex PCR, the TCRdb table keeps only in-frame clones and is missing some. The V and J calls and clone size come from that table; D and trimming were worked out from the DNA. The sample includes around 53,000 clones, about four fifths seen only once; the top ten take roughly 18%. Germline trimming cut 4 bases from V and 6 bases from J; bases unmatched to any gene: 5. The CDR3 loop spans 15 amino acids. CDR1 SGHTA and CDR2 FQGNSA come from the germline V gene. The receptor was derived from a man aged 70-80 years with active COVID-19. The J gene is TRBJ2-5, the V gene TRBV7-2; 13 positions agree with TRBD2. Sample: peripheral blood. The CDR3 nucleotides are TGTGCCAGCAGCTACCAGACTAGCGGGAGGAAGACCCAGTACTTC. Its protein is CASSYQTSGRKTQYF. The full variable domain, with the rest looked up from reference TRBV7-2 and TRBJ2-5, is GAGVSQSPSNKVTEKGKDVELRCDPISGHTALYWYRQSLGQGLEFLIYFQGNSAPDKSGLPSDRFSAERTGGSVSTLTIQRTQQEDSAVYLCASSYQTSGRKTQYFGPGTRLLVL.